The 30 T cell receptor beta chains below come from one sample, sequenced in a study of blood T cell repertoires in COVID-19. Clones were sequenced by immunoSEQ multiplex PCR, and TCRdb holds only the in-frame ones, with some missing. The sample includes 75,000 to 90,000 clones, roughly 88% of them seen just once. The sequencing sample was made of peripheral blood. The receptors were gathered from a woman between 50 and 59 years old in a cohort sampled during active COVID-19.

The chain combines TRBV6-5 with TRBJ1-5; 10 bases align to TRBD1. There are 15 residues in the CDR3. Germline-derived CDR1 and CDR2 are MNHEY and SVGAGI. J lost 7 bases, V lost 6 bases, and 9 bases had no gene match. The CDR3 DNA reads as TGTGCCAGCAGACCGGGACAGGGGAGAACCCAGCCCCAGCATTTT. It yields the protein CASRPGQGRTQPQHF.

The chain uses TRBV7-2 and TRBJ1-5; 8 positions agree with TRBD1. The germline V gene encodes CDR1 SGHTA and CDR2 FQGNSA. CDR3 size: 14 residues. The junction had 11 bases not matched to a gene; V was cut back by 5 bases and J by 11 bases. Written as DNA, the CDR3 is TGTGCCAGCAGCCGGACAGGGAGTGAACGGTCCCAGCATTTT. It is translated as CASSRTGSERSQHF.

The rearrangement links TRBV18 to TRBJ2-1; the match to TRBD2 covers 13 bases. The V and J ends lost 8 bases and 7 bases, in that order; junction bases with no gene match: 5. The CDR3 is 14 amino acids. Germline V gene lookup returns CDR1 KGHSH and CDR2 LQKENI. The CDR3 here is CASPGLAGANEQFF. The DNA for the CDR3 is TGTGCCAGCCCTGGACTAGCGGGAGCAAATGAGCAGTTCTTC.

The V and J genes are TRBV28 and TRBJ2-1; 8 nucleotides line up with TRBD2. Germline V lookup: CDR1 MDHEN, CDR2 SYDVKM. J lost 7 bases, V lost 6 bases, and 17 bases had no gene match. This CDR3 has 17 amino acids. CDR3: CASSPPVEAGVGNEQFF. The DNA for the CDR3 is TGTGCCAGCAGCCCACCGGTAGAAGCGGGAGTTGGTAATGAGCAGTTCTTC.

The V and J genes are TRBV11-2 and TRBJ2-1, with TRBD2 matching over 10 bases. This CDR3 has 15 amino acids. Germline CDR1 is SGHAT and CDR2 is FQNNGV. The junction had 11 bases not matched to a gene; V was cut back by 5 bases and J by 10 bases. CDR3 region: CASSKTSGASGEQFF. The CDR3 region has the DNA TGTGCCAGCAGCAAAACTAGCGGGGCCTCCGGGGAGCAGTTCTTC.

J is TRBJ1-1 and V is TRBV28, with 10 bases fitting TRBD1. Losses at the gene ends were 4 bases for V and 11 bases for J; bases not matched to a gene: 10. The CDR3 totals 14 residues. CDR1 and CDR2 from the germline V gene are MDHEN and SYDVKM. The CDR3 nucleotides are TGTGCCAGCAGTTCAACACCGACAGGGGGCCAGGCTTTCTTT. Translated, it gives CASSSTPTGGQAFF.

The chain links TRBV4-1 to TRBJ2-1; the match to TRBD2 covers 9 bases. Per the germline V gene, CDR1 is MGHRA and CDR2 is YSYEKL. The J segment lost 0 bases and the V segment lost 0 bases, leaving 3 bases of the junction unmatched. The CDR3 runs 17 residues. CDR3 protein: CASSQDLSGSSYNEQFF. The CDR3 region has the DNA TGCGCCAGCAGCCAAGATCTTAGCGGGAGCTCCTACAATGAGCAGTTCTTC.

The chain joins TRBV5-4 to TRBJ2-7; 7 positions agree with TRBD2. CDR1 and CDR2 (germline): SGHNT, YYREEE (reference sequence). CDR3 length: 16 residues. V shed 4 bases, J shed 3 bases, and the junction held 13 bases outside the gene matches. CDR3 in DNA: TGTGCCAGCAGCCAGGCCGCATTAGCGGGCCGCTACGAGCAGTACTTC. It yields the protein CASSQAALAGRYEQYF.

The chain combines TRBV3-1 (or the pseudogene TRBV3-2) with TRBJ2-1; D ambiguous. CDR1 is LGHDT and CDR2 is YNNKEL in the germline V gene (reference sequence). This CDR3 has 14 residues. V lost 1 base and J lost 7, with 11 bases in between. This CDR3 reads CASSQGLGVNEQFF. The CDR3 DNA reads TGTGCCAGCAGCCAAGGATTGGGCGTAAATGAGCAGTTCTTC.

The rearrangement uses TRBV5-4 and TRBJ2-7; 7 bases match TRBD2. This CDR3 region has 13 residues. Trimming took 5 bases from V and 0 from J; bases not matched to a gene: 2. CDR1 and CDR2 (germline): SGHNT, YYREEE (reference sequence). The CDR3 loop is CASRWDYSYEQYF. Here the CDR3 DNA reads TGTGCCAGCAGGTGGGACTACTCCTACGAGCAGTACTTC.

V usage is TRBV5-6 and J usage is TRBJ1-1; D gene unclear. The ends were cut back, 4 bases at V and 0 bases at J, with 13 bases in the middle. Germline V lookup: CDR1 SGHDT, CDR2 YYEEEE. The CDR3 loop spans 15 amino acids. The CDR3 spells CASSPDQDLNTEAFF. CDR3 coding DNA: TGTGCCAGCAGCCCAGACCAGGACTTGAACACTGAAGCTTTCTTT.

V is TRBV10-2 and J is TRBJ2-1; 7 bases are shared with TRBD2. The CDR3 has 13 amino acids. The germline V gene encodes CDR1 WSHSY and CDR2 SAAADI. V dropped 2 bases and J dropped 7; count of bases not matched to a gene: 2. CDR3 sequence: CASSEQGGNEQFF. The DNA for the CDR3 is TGCGCCAGCAGTGAGCAGGGAGGGAATGAGCAGTTCTTC.

In DNA, the CDR3 is TGTGCCAGTGCGAGAGGGATTTCCTACAATGAGCAGTTCTTC. This gives the protein CASARGISYNEQFF. The chain recombines TRBV19 with TRBJ2-1, with D perhaps TRBD2 (5 bases). This CDR3 has 14 residues. Germline V gene lookup returns CDR1 LNHDA and CDR2 SQIVND (reference sequence). The V end lost 8 bases, the J end lost 1 base, and 12 bases lay between the germline ends.

This chain connects TRBV5-1 to TRBJ1-2; TRBD1 is a possible D gene (6 bases). Looked up from germline, CDR1 is SGHRS and CDR2 is YFSETQ. The V end lost 0 bases, the J end lost 5 bases, and 14 bases lay between the germline ends. The CDR3 contains 15 residues. The CDR3 loop reads CASSLVTQGNYGYTF. Here the CDR3 DNA reads TGCGCCAGCAGCTTGGTCACACAGGGAAATTATGGCTACACCTTC.

This clone appeared a single time. J is TRBJ2-7 and V is TRBV19; TRBD2 agrees at 13 bases. Germline V gene data show CDR1 as LNHDA and CDR2 as SQIVND (reference sequence). Unmatched junction bases numbered 5, after V lost 5 bases and J lost 4 bases. CDR3 length equals 15 residues. The CDR3 sequence is CASSPGTSGTYEQYF. The CDR3 DNA is TGTGCCAGTAGTCCTGGGACTAGCGGGACGTACGAGCAGTACTTC.

The V gene is TRBV6-5, the J gene TRBJ2-7; 10 bases line up with TRBD2. V was pared by 2 bases and J by 7 bases, with 8 bases of the junction left unmatched. The CDR3 loop spans 15 amino acids. CDR1 is MNHEY, CDR2 SVGAGI, per germline. The CDR3 protein is CASSYGLAGVSEQYF. Here the CDR3 DNA reads TGTGCCAGCAGTTACGGCCTAGCGGGAGTCAGTGAGCAGTACTTC.

The chain combines TRBV30 with TRBJ2-4; 16 bases are shared with TRBD2. The length of the CDR3 is 18 residues. CDR1 is GTSNPN and CDR2 is SVGIG in the germline V gene (reference sequence). Trimming cost V 5 bases and J 7 bases; bases outside gene matches: 14. As DNA, the CDR3 is TGTGCCTGGGCCTTACCGGGACTAGCGGGAGGGCCAGAGAACATTCAGTACTTC. Its translation: CAWALPGLAGGPENIQYF. Based on the CDR3 plus reference TRBV30 and TRBJ2-4, the full variable domain is SQTIHQWPATLVQPVGSPLSLECTVEGTSNPNLYWYRQAAGRGLQLLFYSVGIGQISSEVPQNLSASRPQDRQFILSSKKLLLSDSGFYLCAWALPGLAGGPENIQYFGAGTRLSVL.

The CDR3 spells CAWSPGRGDYEQYF. The CDR3 DNA reads TGTGCCTGGTCCCCGGGTCGGGGGGACTACGAGCAGTACTTC. The rearrangement joins TRBV30 to TRBJ2-7, with 7 bases identical to TRBD2. This CDR3 comprises 14 residues. From germline, CDR1 is GTSNPN and CDR2 SVGIG (reference sequence). V was pared by 5 bases and J by 3 bases, with 10 bases of the junction left unmatched.

The rearrangement links TRBV30 to TRBJ2-7; no clear D. The CDR3 totals 11 residues. Germline V gene data show CDR1 as GTSNPN and CDR2 as SVGIG (reference sequence). The ends were cut back, 2 bases at V and 3 bases at J, with 5 bases in the middle. CDR3: CAWSLVYEQYF. The CDR3 DNA is TGTGCCTGGAGTCTTGTCTACGAGCAGTACTTC.

The V and J genes are TRBV5-5 and TRBJ2-3; a possible D gene is TRBD1 (6 bases). CDR3 length: 14 residues. V lost 2 bases and J 6 bases, leaving 13 bases between the germline ends. Per the germline V gene, CDR1 is SGHKS and CDR2 is YYEKEE (reference sequence). The CDR3 loop is CASSLGPGADTQYF. DNA for the CDR3: TGTGCCAGCAGCTTAGGGCCAGGGGCGGATACGCAGTATTTT.

This clone was counted once. This sequence joins TRBV25-1 and TRBJ1-2, with D tentatively TRBD1 (6 bases). The CDR3 consists of 15 residues. Between the trimmed V and J ends, which lost 2 bases and 0 bases, there was a span of 10 bases. Germline values: CDR1 MGHDK, CDR2 SYGVNS. CDR3 protein: CASSEGQSANYGYTF. The CDR3, as DNA: TGTGCCAGCAGTGAAGGACAGTCGGCTAACTATGGCTACACCTTC.

V is TRBV18 and J is TRBJ2-2, with 8 bases identical to TRBD1. Per the germline V gene, CDR1 is KGHSH and CDR2 is LQKENI. V gave up 2 bases and J gave up 3 bases; unmatched junction bases: 8. This CDR3 contains 17 residues. Written as DNA, the CDR3 is TGTGCCAGCTCACCAAGGACAGGGACCCAGTACACCGGGGAGCTGTTTTTT. Translated, it gives CASSPRTGTQYTGELFF. The whole variable domain, filled in from reference TRBV18 and TRBJ2-2, reads NAGVMQNPRHLVRRRGQEARLRCSPMKGHSHVYWYRQLPEEGLKFMVYLQKENIIDESGMPKERFSAEFPKEGPSILRIQQVVRGDSAAYFCASSPRTGTQYTGELFFGEGSRLTVL.

This chain connects TRBV12-3 or TRBV12-4 to TRBJ1-1; the D gene is possibly TRBD1 (6 bases). Trimming stripped 1 base from V and 3 bases from J, with 6 bases between. The CDR3 is made up of 13 amino acids. As DNA, the CDR3 is TGTGCCAGCAGTTTAGGACAGGACACTGAAGCTTTCTTT. Translating it yields CASSLGQDTEAFF.

CDR3 sequence: CASSLQDREQYF. CDR3 DNA: TGTGCCAGCAGTCTACAGGATCGCGAGCAGTACTTC. This rearrangement joins TRBV28 to TRBJ2-7, with TRBD1 as a possible D gene (5 bases). V lost 5 bases to trimming and J lost 6 bases, with 11 bases between them. The germline gives CDR1 MDHEN, CDR2 SYDVKM. The CDR3 length is 12 residues.

The gene calls are TRBV14 and TRBJ1-1; D gene ambiguous. Trimming pared 5 bases from V and 6 bases from J, leaving 19 bases between. The CDR3 extends over 15 amino acids. The germline CDR1 and CDR2 sequences are SGHDN and FVKESK. Here the CDR3 reads CASSSPGASMAEAFF. DNA for the CDR3: TGTGCCAGCAGCTCCCCCGGAGCTAGTATGGCTGAAGCTTTCTTT.

The rearrangement joins TRBV9 to TRBJ2-7, with 9 bases lining up with TRBD1. The junction had 9 bases not matched to a gene; V was cut back by 3 bases and J by 5 bases. The germline V gene encodes CDR1 SGDLS and CDR2 YYNGEE. This CDR3 region has 15 residues. CDR3 amino acids: CASSGTGTGRHEQYF. CDR3 DNA sequence: TGTGCCAGCAGCGGCACCGGGACAGGGCGACACGAGCAGTACTTC.

The sample holds one count of this clone. V is TRBV28 and J is TRBJ2-6, with TRBD1 matching over 8 bases. The germline V gene encodes CDR1 MDHEN and CDR2 SYDVKM. The CDR3 loop spans 17 amino acids. V dropped 2 bases and J dropped 3; count of bases not matched to a gene: 6. The CDR3 loop reads CASSLGQGAGGANVLTF. As DNA, the CDR3 is TGTGCCAGCAGTTTAGGGCAGGGGGCTGGTGGGGCCAACGTCCTGACTTTC.

The V and J genes are TRBV3-1 (or the pseudogene TRBV3-2) and TRBJ2-5, with D perhaps matching TRBD2 (6 bases). The V end was cut by 0 bases, the J end by 4 bases, with 9 bases between. CDR1 is LGHDT and CDR2 is YNNKEL in the germline V gene (reference sequence). The CDR3 loop spans 14 amino acids. DNA of the CDR3: TGTGCCAGCAGCCAAGATCTGGGACTAGAGACCCAGTACTTC. It is translated as CASSQDLGLETQYF.

The chain couples TRBV28 to TRBJ2-3, with TRBD2 matching over 13 bases. After removal of 6 bases from V and 2 bases from J, the junction contained 5 bases not matched to a gene. CDR3 length: 16 residues. Germline CDR1 MDHEN, CDR2 SYDVKM. Here the CDR3 DNA reads TGTGCCAGCAGAGGGACTAGCGGGAACCCCACAGATACGCAGTATTTT. Encoded protein: CASRGTSGNPTDTQYF.

The V call is TRBV29-1, the J call TRBJ2-7; 8 bases agree with TRBD1. Trimming cost V 7 bases and J 6 bases; bases outside gene matches: 5. The CDR3 is made up of 11 amino acids. Germline CDR1 and CDR2: SQVTM and ANQGSEA. The CDR3 DNA reads as TGCAGCGCCTCACAGGGGGTCGAGCAGTACTTC. Translation gives CSASQGVEQYF.